This T cell receptor beta chain was recorded in a study of blood T cell repertoires in COVID-19. About the study: Donors in the United States, Italy and Spain gave samples during acute or convalescent COVID-19.

This CDR3 comprises 14 residues. Germline V CDR1 and CDR2: SGHKS, YYEKEE (reference sequence). Deletions cut 3 bases from V and 4 bases from J, with 11 bases between. How the authors handled the data: Estimation of nucleated cell counts relied on the amplification of reference gene primers. The table came from immunoSEQ multiplex PCR; TCRdb's copy has only in-frame clones and leaves some out. That table furnishes V, J and clone size, whereas the DNA furnished D and trimming. In the table there are under 15,000 clones, more than 90% of which are singletons. This clonotype was obtained from a man in his 70s with active COVID-19. This chain joins TRBV5-5 and TRBJ1-5; D is perhaps TRBD1 (6 bases). The sample was peripheral blood. CDR3 sequence: CASSWTEQNQPQHF. The DNA for the CDR3 is TGTGCCAGCAGCTGGACAGAGCAGAATCAGCCCCAGCATTTT.